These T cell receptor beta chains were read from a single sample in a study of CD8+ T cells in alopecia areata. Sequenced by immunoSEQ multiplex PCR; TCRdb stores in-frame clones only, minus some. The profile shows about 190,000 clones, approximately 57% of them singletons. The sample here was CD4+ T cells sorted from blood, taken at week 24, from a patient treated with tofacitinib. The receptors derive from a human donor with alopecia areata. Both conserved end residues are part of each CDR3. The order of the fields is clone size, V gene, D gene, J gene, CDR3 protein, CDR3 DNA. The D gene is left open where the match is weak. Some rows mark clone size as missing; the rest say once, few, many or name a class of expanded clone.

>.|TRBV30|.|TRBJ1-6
CAWGHRRSPLHF
TGTGCCTGGGGCCACCGTCGTTCACCCCTCCACTTT
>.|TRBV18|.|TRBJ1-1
CASSPKRDGKNTEAFF
TGTGCCAGCTCACCAAAAAGGGACGGCAAGAACACTGAAGCTTTCTTT
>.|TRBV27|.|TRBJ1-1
CASSSLVAPEAFF
TGTGCCAGCAGTTCTCTAGTGGCTCCTGAAGCTTTCTTT
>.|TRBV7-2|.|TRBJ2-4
CASSLGGADIQYF
TGTGCCAGCAGCTTAGGGGGGGCGGACATTCAGTACTTC
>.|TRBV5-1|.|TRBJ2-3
CASSFSDPDTQYF
TGCGCCAGCAGCTTCTCAGATCCAGATACGCAGTATTTT
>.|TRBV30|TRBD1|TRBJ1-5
CAWAGGDNQPQHF
TGTGCCTGGGCAGGGGGCGATAATCAGCCCCAGCATTTT
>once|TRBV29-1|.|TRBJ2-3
CSVEDPTTDTQYF
TGCAGCGTTGAAGATCCCACCACAGATACGCAGTATTTT
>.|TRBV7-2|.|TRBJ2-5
CASSLGLETQYF
TGTGCCAGCAGCTTAGGGTTAGAGACCCAGTACTTC
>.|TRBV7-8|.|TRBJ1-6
CASSLDWTDSPLHF
TGTGCCAGCAGCTTAGATTGGACCGATTCACCCCTCCACTTT
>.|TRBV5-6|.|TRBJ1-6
CASSLAGSSYNSPLHF
TGTGCCAGCAGCTTGGCGGGGAGCTCCTATAATTCACCCCTCCACTTT
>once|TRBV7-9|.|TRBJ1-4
CASSLVTPGGNEKLFF
TGTGCCAGCAGCTTGGTGACACCCGGCGGGAATGAAAAACTGTTTTTT
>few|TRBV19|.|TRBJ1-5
CASSIEVMGAYQPQHF
TGTGCCAGTAGTATAGAAGTCATGGGGGCGTATCAGCCCCAGCATTTT
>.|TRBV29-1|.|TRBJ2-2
CSVLTEGELFF
TGCAGCGTTTTGACAGAGGGGGAGCTGTTTTTT
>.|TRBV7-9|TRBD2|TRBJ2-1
CASSLGLAGDNEQFF
TGTGCCAGCAGCTTAGGACTAGCGGGGGACAATGAGCAGTTCTTC
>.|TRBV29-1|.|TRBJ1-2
CSVEAGTGYTF
TGCAGCGTTGAGGCAGGGACTGGCTACACCTTC
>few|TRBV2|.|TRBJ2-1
CATLSNRVEQFF
TGTGCCACCTTATCGAACAGGGTTGAGCAGTTCTTC
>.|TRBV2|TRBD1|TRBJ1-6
CASSTGTANSPLHF
TGTGCCAGCAGTACCGGGACAGCCAATTCACCCCTCCACTTT
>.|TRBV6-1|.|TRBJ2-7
CASSDSFQDKQYF
TGTGCCAGCAGCGACTCCTTCCAGGACAAGCAGTACTTC
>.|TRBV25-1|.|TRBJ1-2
CASSDSGRYNYGYTF
TGTGCCAGCAGTGATTCGGGCCGCTATAACTATGGCTACACCTTC
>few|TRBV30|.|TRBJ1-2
CAWGDSYGYTF
TGTGCCTGGGGTGACAGCTATGGCTACACCTTC
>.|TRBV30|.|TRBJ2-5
CAWNQGQETQYF
TGTGCCTGGAACCAGGGCCAAGAGACCCAGTACTTC
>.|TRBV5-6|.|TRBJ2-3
CASSRPEGRTDTQYF
TGTGCCAGCAGCCGTCCTGAGGGTCGCACAGATACGCAGTATTTT
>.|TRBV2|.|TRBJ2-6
CASRQNSGANVLTF
TGTGCCAGCCGCCAGAACTCTGGGGCCAACGTCCTGACTTTC
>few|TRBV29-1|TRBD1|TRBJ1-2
CSAGQGSGYTF
TGCAGCGCGGGACAGGGCTCTGGCTACACCTTC
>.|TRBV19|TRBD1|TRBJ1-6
CASSLTGVDNSPLHF
TGTGCCAGTAGTCTAACAGGGGTCGATAATTCACCCCTCCACTTT
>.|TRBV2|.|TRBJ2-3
CASSADPGRTTTDTQYF
TGTGCCAGCAGTGCAGACCCGGGACGGACGACCACAGATACGCAGTATTTT
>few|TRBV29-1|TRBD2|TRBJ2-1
CSVDGPGGVEQFF
TGCAGCGTTGATGGGCCGGGGGGGGTTGAGCAGTTCTTC
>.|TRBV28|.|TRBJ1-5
CAGRRGSNQPQHF
TGTGCTGGCCGGCGGGGAAGCAATCAGCCCCAGCATTTT
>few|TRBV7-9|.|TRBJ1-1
CASSLNTEAFF
TGTGCCAGCAGCTTAAATACTGAAGCTTTCTTT
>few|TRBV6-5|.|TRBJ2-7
CASSYSSEQYF
TGTGCCAGCAGTTACTCGTCCGAGCAGTACTTC
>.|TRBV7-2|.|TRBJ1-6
CASSREGVSPLHF
TGTGCCAGCAGCCGGGAGGGGGTTTCACCCCTCCACTTT